The 23 T cell receptor beta chains below all came from one sample that was sequenced in a study of T cell responses to AZD1222 COVID-19 vaccine. Sequenced by immunoSEQ multiplex PCR; TCRdb stores in-frame clones only, minus some. The sample has about 160,000 clones; about 92% are singletons. Sequenced material: peripheral blood, taken on day 0 of MenACWY control vaccination. All receptors derive from an adult in good health.

This clone showed up just a few times. The chain recombines TRBV28 with TRBJ1-2; no firm D call. Germline V gene data show CDR1 as MDHEN and CDR2 as SYDVKM. Trimming stripped 5 bases from V and 0 bases from J, with 7 bases between. This CDR3 is built from 13 residues. As DNA, the CDR3 is TGTGCCAGCAGTCTAATTTCTAACTATGGCTACACCTTC. Protein product: CASSLISNYGYTF.

Only one count was recorded for this clone. J is TRBJ2-5 and V is TRBV3-1 (or the pseudogene TRBV3-2); 7 bases align to TRBD2. In germline, CDR1 is LGHDT, CDR2 YNNKEL (reference sequence). The CDR3 runs 14 residues. J gave up 3 bases and V 3 bases, and 4 bases lay outside the gene matches. CDR3 coding DNA: TGTGCCAGCAGCCAGGCAGGGACTAAAGAGACCCAGTACTTC. It specifies CASSQAGTKETQYF.

The chain combines TRBV15 with TRBJ1-4; 7 nucleotides match TRBD1. The CDR3 spans 15 residues. Germline assignment: CDR1 LNHNV and CDR2 YYDKDF (reference sequence). V shed 1 base and J 8 bases; nucleotides not matched to a gene: 7. In DNA form, the CDR3 reads TGTGCCACCAGCAGAGCGCCAGGGGGAATGGAAAAACTGTTTTTT. It codes for CATSRAPGGMEKLFF.

This clone was observed a handful of times. J is TRBJ2-7 and V is TRBV4-2, with D maybe TRBD1 (5 bases). V lost 0 bases, J lost 6 bases, and 6 bases lay in between. Germline CDR1 is LGHNA and CDR2 is YNFKEQ. This CDR3 comprises 12 residues. In DNA, the CDR3 is TGTGCCAGCAGCCAAGAAGGGGTCGAGCAGTACTTC. Its protein is CASSQEGVEQYF.

J is TRBJ1-1 and V is TRBV6-5; D is uncertain. V lost 3 bases, J lost 3 bases, and 8 bases lay in between. Germline V gene data show CDR1 as MNHEY and CDR2 as SVGAGI. This CDR3 contains 13 residues. The CDR3: CASSYWRDTEAFF. The CDR3 DNA follows: TGTGCCAGCAGTTATTGGAGAGACACTGAAGCTTTCTTT.

This clone was seen just once. This chain connects TRBV7-3 to TRBJ2-2; 13 bases align to TRBD2. The CDR3 contains 16 residues. Germline CDR1 SGHTA, CDR2 FQGTGA. Trimming removed 5 bases from V and 6 bases from J; junction bases left unmatched: 6. The CDR3 is CASSLTSGRASGELFF. CDR3 sequence (DNA): TGTGCCAGCAGCCTCACTAGCGGGAGGGCCTCCGGGGAGCTGTTTTTT.

The J gene is TRBJ1-2, the V gene TRBV3-1 (or the pseudogene TRBV3-2); D gene ambiguous. Germline CDR1 reads LGHDT; CDR2 reads YNNKEL (reference sequence). Trimming stripped 0 bases from V and 7 bases from J, with 9 bases between. CDR3 length equals 13 residues. The CDR3 DNA reads TGTGCCAGCAGCCAAGAAGGGCCGGGTGGCTACACCTTC. Protein: CASSQEGPGGYTF.

This clone was detected many times. The gene calls are TRBV24-1 and TRBJ1-4; the D is unclear. In germline, CDR1 is KGHDR, CDR2 SFDVKD. CDR3 length: 13 amino acids. Trimming took off 4 bases at V and 4 bases at J, with 6 bases between the two ends. CDR3 region: CATSEGSNEKLFF. The CDR3, as DNA: TGTGCCACCAGTGAAGGGAGTAATGAAAAACTGTTTTTT.

This sequence joins TRBV7-9 and TRBJ2-1; 10 bases are a match to TRBD2. With V trimmed by 7 bases and J by 4 bases, 10 bases remained unmatched. Germline-derived CDR1 and CDR2 are SEHNR and FQNEAQ (reference sequence). The CDR3 spans 16 residues. This CDR3 reads CASISEREGLYNEQFF. CDR3 in DNA: TGTGCCAGCATCTCCGAGCGGGAGGGCTTGTACAATGAGCAGTTCTTC.

The chain carries TRBV19 and TRBJ1-2; TRBD1 might be the D (6 bases). CDR1 is LNHDA and CDR2 is SQIVND in the germline V gene (reference sequence). This CDR3 is 15 amino acids long. With 4 bases removed from V and 0 bases from J, the gap between germline ends came to 12 bases. CDR3 in amino acids: CASSTTGLTNYGYTF. The CDR3 DNA sequence: TGTGCCAGTAGTACAACAGGGTTGACTAACTATGGCTACACCTTC.

This clone occurred once. J is TRBJ2-2 and V is TRBV3-1 (or the pseudogene TRBV3-2), with D possibly matching TRBD2 (5 bases). This CDR3 region has 16 residues. Per the germline V gene, CDR1 is LGHDT and CDR2 is YNNKEL (reference sequence). Trimming stripped 4 bases from V and 6 bases from J, with 18 bases between. The CDR3, as DNA: TGTGCCAGCAGCCCAGGACTGAGTCTCAACTCCGGGGAGCTGTTTTTT. Translation: CASSPGLSLNSGELFF.

This clone was observed a single time. The CDR3 sequence is CASSHPAATGSGRAFF. The CDR3 nucleotides read TGTGCCAGCAGCCATCCGGCAGCCACGGGTTCGGGTCGAGCTTTCTTT. This chain joins TRBV3-1 (or the pseudogene TRBV3-2) and TRBJ1-1, with D uncertain. V lost 3 bases, J lost 10 bases, and 24 bases lay in between. The CDR3 sequence is 16 residues long. The germline gives CDR1 LGHDT, CDR2 YNNKEL (reference sequence).

The rearrangement links TRBV23-1 to TRBJ2-5; D ambiguous. TRBV23-1 is labeled an ORF, and its function is uncertain. V gave up 3 bases and J gave up 5 bases, with 19 bases separating them. CDR3 size: 16 residues. The CDR3 here is CASSHPGLRIFETQYF. The CDR3 nucleotides are TGCGCCAGCAGTCACCCGGGCCTCAGGATCTTCGAGACCCAGTACTTC.

This sequence joins TRBV7-3 and TRBJ1-2; 7 bases match TRBD1. The CDR3 is made up of 14 amino acids. V was pared by 5 bases and J by 13 bases, with 16 bases of the junction left unmatched. The V gene's germline CDR1 is SGHTA and CDR2 FQGTGA. Here the CDR3 reads CASSLPGTASRPTF. Here the CDR3 DNA reads TGTGCCAGCAGCCTACCCGGGACAGCCTCCCGTCCCACCTTC.

The chain couples TRBV9 to TRBJ2-1, with unresolved D. This CDR3 is 9 amino acids long. V dropped 5 bases and J dropped 10 bases, with 4 bases sitting between them. Germline CDR1 SGDLS, CDR2 YYNGEE. The CDR3 loop is CASRREQFF. The CDR3 DNA reads as TGTGCCAGCAGGAGAGAGCAGTTCTTC.

V and J are TRBV4-3 and TRBJ2-7; 10 nucleotides match TRBD2. The germline V gene has CDR1 LGHNA and CDR2 YSLEER. This CDR3 is 17 amino acids long. V gave up 0 bases and J gave up 3 bases; unmatched junction bases: 8. This CDR3 is CASSQEAGASGSYEQYF. In DNA, the CDR3 is TGCGCCAGCAGCCAAGAGGCGGGGGCTAGCGGGAGCTACGAGCAGTACTTC.

This chain uses TRBV19 with TRBJ2-7; D remains unclear. Germline assignment: CDR1 LNHDA and CDR2 SQIVND (reference sequence). V lost 1 base and J 0 bases, leaving 10 bases between the germline ends. CDR3 size: 15 residues. CDR3 bases: TGTGCCAGTAGTATAGGGACCATTCCCTCCTACGAGCAGTACTTC. It translates to CASSIGTIPSYEQYF. Full variable domain (missing parts from reference TRBV19 and TRBJ2-7): DGGITQSPKYLFRKEGQNVTLSCEQNLNHDAMYWYRQDPGQGLRLIYYSQIVNDFQKGDIAEGYSVSREKKESFPLTVTSAQKNPTAFYLCASSIGTIPSYEQYFGPGTRLTVT.

The chain joins TRBV30 to TRBJ1-2; 8 positions agree with TRBD1. The CDR3 length is 13 residues. Unmatched junction bases numbered 3, after V lost 3 bases and J lost 3 bases. CDR1 GTSNPN and CDR2 SVGIG come from the germline V gene (reference sequence). CDR3 DNA sequence: TGTGCCTGGAGGATCAGGGGGCACTATGGCTACACCTTC. Encoded protein: CAWRIRGHYGYTF.

The CDR3 reads CASSYSPDRNSPLHF. The DNA for the CDR3 is TGTGCCAGCAGTTACTCGCCGGATAGAAATTCACCCCTCCACTTT. The rearrangement uses TRBV6-2 or TRBV6-3 and TRBJ1-6; D call uncertain. The V end lost 0 bases, the J end lost 7 bases, and 10 bases lay between the germline ends. Germline V CDR1 and CDR2: MNHEY, SVGEGT. The CDR3 length is 15 residues.

This chain links TRBV30 with TRBJ2-5; TRBD1 aligns across 11 bases. This CDR3 spans 14 amino acids. Trimming at V came to 2 bases and at J to 5 bases, leaving 4 bases not matched to a gene. Germline CDR1 is GTSNPN and CDR2 is SVGIG (reference sequence). In DNA, the CDR3 is TGTGCCTGGAGTTCGTGGGACAGGGGGGAGACCCAGTACTTC. Translated: CAWSSWDRGETQYF.

The chain combines TRBV11-3 with TRBJ2-5; the D call may be TRBD1 or TRBD2 (6 bases each). Germline values: CDR1 SGHNT, CDR2 YENEEA. The V end was cut by 5 bases, the J end by 5 bases, with 15 bases between. This CDR3 region has 14 residues. CDR3 sequence reads: CASSLGGRRETQYF. The CDR3 nucleotides are TGTGCCAGCAGCCTTGGGGGGCGCAGGGAGACCCAGTACTTC.

The genes are TRBV5-5 and TRBJ2-3; TRBD1 matches at 7 bases. Losses at the gene ends were 0 bases for V and 1 base for J; bases not matched to a gene: 5. Germline loops: CDR1 SGHKS, CDR2 YYEKEE (reference sequence). The CDR3 has 16 amino acids. The CDR3 reads CASSLGTGVGTDTQYF. The DNA for the CDR3 is TGTGCCAGCAGCTTGGGGACAGGCGTTGGCACAGATACGCAGTATTTT. Looking up the rest from reference TRBV5-5 and TRBJ2-3 gives the full variable domain: DAGVTQSPTHLIKTRGQQVTLRCSPISGHKSVSWYQQVLGQGPQFIFQYYEKEERGRGNFPDRFSARQFPNYSSELNVNALLLGDSALYLCASSLGTGVGTDTQYFGPGTRLTVL.

The V gene is TRBV25-1, the J gene TRBJ2-5; D not resolved. V dropped 10 bases and J dropped 1 base, with 13 bases sitting between them. Germline V gene data show CDR1 as MGHDK and CDR2 as SYGVNS. The CDR3 spans 13 residues. The CDR3 loop reads CATHPGFQETQYF. CDR3 coding DNA: TGTGCCACCCACCCGGGCTTCCAAGAGACCCAGTACTTC.